A selection of T cell receptor beta chains follows, all from one sample in a study of cytomegalovirus exposure and HLA in healthy donors. Method: immunoSEQ multiplex PCR; TCRdb's copy keeps in-frame clones and lacks some. The table has over 150,000 clones, about 80% seen once; the top ten hold around 7%. Sequenced sample: PBMCs. The source of these receptors is a man aged 25 to 40 in good health and CMV-seropositive. CDR3s include the opening cysteine and the closing phenylalanine or tryptophan.

cdr3_aa	v_call
CASSQDNRLNTEAFF	TRBV14
CSVPSGGAESEQFF	TRBV29-1
CATSRDRGLAGEGQFF	TRBV15
CASSLEGSGTGHTGELFF	TRBV5-1
CACSFAGTTPQDDYGYTF	TRBV27
CASSQGLAGYNEQFF	TRBV7-2
CASSTQTSGDSTDTQYF	TRBV7-2
CSVVGREGHLIF	TRBV29-1
CASSPWTGIYNEQFF	TRBV27
CASSPGGTAKNIQYF	TRBV2
CASSSAVAIYNEQFF	TRBV7-9
CASRREVGTEGGQYF	TRBV11-2
CASSGYGGPTDTQYF	TRBV7-9
CASSPVGRTEAFF	TRBV5-4
CASGLTGGDYGYTF	TRBV12-5
CASSLTAGNSGANVLTF	TRBV7-2
CAIRGQGTGTDTQYF	TRBV10-3
CASSLDRSYEQYF	TRBV7-2
CAWSVRLAGGIYTDTQYF	TRBV30
CACHASATRWGPDTQYF	TRBV2
CASSQLGDRSKDTQYF	TRBV4-1
CASSQEGGADSPLHF	TRBV4-2
CASRTGGGYEQYF	TRBV6-1
CASSQDETSGSPNTGELFF	TRBV4-2
CASRASVRGGEKLFF	TRBV6-5
CASSLFSSYEQYF	TRBV5-1
CSSSGPRGDNYYQNTEAFF	TRBV7-9
CSVEPSLPRTDTQYF	TRBV29-1
CARRETGELFF	TRBV11-3
CASSGIAGPGTQYF	TRBV11-3
CASTTPGGLAGNEQLF	TRBV19